This T cell receptor (beta chain) derives from a study of beta chain features in type 1 diabetes. Study context: Across the samples, approximately 110,000,000 sorted cells were examined in total.

General observations from the study: TCRB CDR3s from Type 1 diabetes patients were moderately but significantly shorter in all four CD4+ subsets. Insertion counts at VDJ junctions were lower in type 1 diabetes patients, who also showed more deletions there.

Concerning this clone: Its antigen is unknown.

Sorted cells reached over 95% purity in every population. TCRB transcripts that were expressed got sequenced, as all of the isolated RNA had been reverse transcribed. Sequencing was performed with immunoSEQ multiplex PCR; in TCRdb, only in-frame clones are kept and a portion is missing. The profile shows about 650,000 clones, under 15% of them singletons. There are 15 residues in the CDR3. Germline V gene data show CDR1 as SGDLS and CDR2 as YYNGEE. Trimming at V came to 5 bases and at J to 7 bases, leaving 12 bases not matched to a gene. The TCR comes from a man aged 25-45 years with type 1 diabetes. The sample consisted of naive CD4+ T cells from blood. The V call is TRBV9, the J call TRBJ2-1; TRBD2 agrees at 7 bases. The CDR3 protein is CASRAGLTEGNEQFF. For the CDR3, the DNA is TGTGCCAGCAGGGCGGGACTAACCGAGGGGAATGAGCAGTTCTTC.